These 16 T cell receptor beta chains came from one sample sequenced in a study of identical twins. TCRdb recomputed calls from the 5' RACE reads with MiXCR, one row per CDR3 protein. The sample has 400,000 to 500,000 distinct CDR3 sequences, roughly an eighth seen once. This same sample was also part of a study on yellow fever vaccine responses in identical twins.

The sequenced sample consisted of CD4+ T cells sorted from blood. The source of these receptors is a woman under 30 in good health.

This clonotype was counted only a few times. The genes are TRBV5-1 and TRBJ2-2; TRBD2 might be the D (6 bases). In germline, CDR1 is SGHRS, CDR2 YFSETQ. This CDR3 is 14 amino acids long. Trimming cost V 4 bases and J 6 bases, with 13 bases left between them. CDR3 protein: CASSGSGLSGELFF. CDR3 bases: TGCGCCAGCAGCGGATCGGGACTTTCCGGGGAGCTGTTTTTT.

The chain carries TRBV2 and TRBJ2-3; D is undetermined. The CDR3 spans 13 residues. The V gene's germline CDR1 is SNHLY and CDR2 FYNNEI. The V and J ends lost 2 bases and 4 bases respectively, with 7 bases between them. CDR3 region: CASSENIADTQYF. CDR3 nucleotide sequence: TGTGCCAGCAGTGAAAATATTGCAGATACGCAGTATTTT.

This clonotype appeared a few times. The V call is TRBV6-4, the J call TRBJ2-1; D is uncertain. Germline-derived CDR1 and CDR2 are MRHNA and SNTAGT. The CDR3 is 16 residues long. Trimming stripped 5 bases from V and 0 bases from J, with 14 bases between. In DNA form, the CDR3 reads TGTGCCAGCAGTCTCTCCCCCGAGAGCTCCTACAATGAGCAGTTCTTC. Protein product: CASSLSPESSYNEQFF.

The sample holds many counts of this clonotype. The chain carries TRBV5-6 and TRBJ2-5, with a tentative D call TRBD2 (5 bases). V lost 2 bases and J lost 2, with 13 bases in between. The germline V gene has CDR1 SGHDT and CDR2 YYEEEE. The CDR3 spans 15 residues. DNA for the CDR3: TGTGCCAGCAGCTTCGGACTTAGCCCTCAAGAGACCCAGTACTTC. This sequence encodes CASSFGLSPQETQYF.

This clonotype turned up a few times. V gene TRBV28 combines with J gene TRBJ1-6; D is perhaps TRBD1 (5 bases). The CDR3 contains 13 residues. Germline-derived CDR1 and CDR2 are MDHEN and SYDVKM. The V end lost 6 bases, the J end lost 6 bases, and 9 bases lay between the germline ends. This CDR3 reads CASRRDPNSPLHF. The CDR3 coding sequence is TGTGCCAGCAGACGGGACCCTAATTCACCCCTCCACTTT.

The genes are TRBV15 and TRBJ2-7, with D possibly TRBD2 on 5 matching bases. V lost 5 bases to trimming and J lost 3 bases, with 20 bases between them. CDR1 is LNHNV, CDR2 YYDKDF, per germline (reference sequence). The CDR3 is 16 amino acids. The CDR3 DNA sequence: TGTGCCACCAGCGGAGGATCAAGCCGGCCCTACTACGAGCAGTACTTC. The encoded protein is CATSGGSSRPYYEQYF.

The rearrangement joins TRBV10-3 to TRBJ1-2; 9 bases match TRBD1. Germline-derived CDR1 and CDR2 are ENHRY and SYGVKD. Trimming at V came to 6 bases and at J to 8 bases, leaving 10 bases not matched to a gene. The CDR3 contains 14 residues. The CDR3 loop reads CAISPGTGPSGYTF. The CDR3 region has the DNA TGTGCCATCAGCCCCGGGACAGGGCCGTCGGGCTACACCTTC.

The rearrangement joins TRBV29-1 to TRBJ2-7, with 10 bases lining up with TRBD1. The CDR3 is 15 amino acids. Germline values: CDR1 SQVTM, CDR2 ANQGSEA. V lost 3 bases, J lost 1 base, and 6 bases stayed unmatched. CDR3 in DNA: TGCAGCGTTGACAGAGGGACAGGGGCTTCCTACGAGCAGTACTTC. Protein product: CSVDRGTGASYEQYF.

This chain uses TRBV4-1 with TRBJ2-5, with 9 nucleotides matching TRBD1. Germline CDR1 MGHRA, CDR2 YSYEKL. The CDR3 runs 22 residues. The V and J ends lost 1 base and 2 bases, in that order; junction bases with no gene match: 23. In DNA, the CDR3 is TGCGCCAGCAGCCAAGTATGGCCCCACGGGACAGGGTTCGAAAATGCTCAAGAGACCCAGTACTTC. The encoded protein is CASSQVWPHGTGFENAQETQYF.

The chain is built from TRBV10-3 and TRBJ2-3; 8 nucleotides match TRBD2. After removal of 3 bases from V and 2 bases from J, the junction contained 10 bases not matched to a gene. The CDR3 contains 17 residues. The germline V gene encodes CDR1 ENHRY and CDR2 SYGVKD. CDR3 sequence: CAISDASTGGFTDTQYF. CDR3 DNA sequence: TGTGCCATCAGTGATGCCTCTACGGGGGGGTTCACAGATACGCAGTATTTT.

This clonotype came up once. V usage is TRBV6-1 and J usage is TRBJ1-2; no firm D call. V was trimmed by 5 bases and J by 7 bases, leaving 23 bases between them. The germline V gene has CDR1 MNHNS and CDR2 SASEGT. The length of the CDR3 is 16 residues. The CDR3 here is CASSRTGSLLELGYTF. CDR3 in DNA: TGTGCCAGCAGTAGGACCGGGTCCCTCCTCGAGCTTGGCTACACCTTC.

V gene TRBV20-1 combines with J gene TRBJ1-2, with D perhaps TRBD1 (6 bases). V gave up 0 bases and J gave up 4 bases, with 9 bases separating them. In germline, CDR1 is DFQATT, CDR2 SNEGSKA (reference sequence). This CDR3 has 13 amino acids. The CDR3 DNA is TGCAGTGCTAGAGAACAGGGAGCCTATGGCTACACCTTC. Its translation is CSAREQGAYGYTF.

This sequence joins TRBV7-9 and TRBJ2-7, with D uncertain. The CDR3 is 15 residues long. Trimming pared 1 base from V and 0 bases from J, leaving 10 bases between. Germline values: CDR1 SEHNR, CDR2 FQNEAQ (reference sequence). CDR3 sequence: CASSLDLLPSYEQYF. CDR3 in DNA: TGTGCCAGCAGCTTAGATCTCCTGCCCTCCTACGAGCAGTACTTC.

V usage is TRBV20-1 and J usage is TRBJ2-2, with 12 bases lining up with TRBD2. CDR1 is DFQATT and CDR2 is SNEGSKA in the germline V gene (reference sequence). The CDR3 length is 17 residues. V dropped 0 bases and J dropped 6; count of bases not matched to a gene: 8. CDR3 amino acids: CSARDFRTSGNAGELFF. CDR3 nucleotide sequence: TGCAGTGCTAGAGATTTTCGGACTAGCGGGAATGCCGGGGAGCTGTTTTTT.

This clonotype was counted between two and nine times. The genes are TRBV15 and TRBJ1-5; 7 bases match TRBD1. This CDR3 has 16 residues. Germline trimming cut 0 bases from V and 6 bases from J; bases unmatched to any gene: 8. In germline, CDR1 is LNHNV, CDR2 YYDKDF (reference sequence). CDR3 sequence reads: CATSRDRPGGSQPQHF. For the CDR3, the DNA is TGTGCCACCAGCAGAGACCGGCCAGGGGGTAGTCAGCCCCAGCATTTT.

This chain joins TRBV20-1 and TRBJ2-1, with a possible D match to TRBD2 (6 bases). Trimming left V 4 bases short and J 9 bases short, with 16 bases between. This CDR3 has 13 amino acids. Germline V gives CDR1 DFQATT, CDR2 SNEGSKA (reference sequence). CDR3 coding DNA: TGCAGTGCTATTCTAGCGCCCAATGTTGAGCAGTTCTTC. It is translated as CSAILAPNVEQFF.